This is a list of T cell receptor beta chains from one sample in a study of blood T cell repertoires in COVID-19. TCRdb keeps only in-frame clones here, not all; method: immunoSEQ multiplex PCR. The sample shows around 72,000 clones, 88% of them seen only once. The specimen was peripheral blood. The receptors derive from a man aged 50 to 59 with acute or convalescent COVID-19. The CDR3 runs from the conserved cysteine through the conserved F or W. A D gene is named only where the DNA matches it firmly. Not every row has a clone size; where given, it reads once, few, many or a size class.

V gene	J gene	clone size	D gene	CDR3 DNA	CDR3 protein
TRBV6-5	TRBJ1-2	.	.	TGTGCCAGCAGTCCAAAGAGGGAAGGCTACACCTTC	CASSPKREGYTF
TRBV5-8	TRBJ2-7	.	TRBD1	TGTGCCAGCAGCGTAAGGACAGGGGCAACCTACGAGCAGTACTTC	CASSVRTGATYEQYF
TRBV11-2	TRBJ1-2	.	TRBD1	TGTGCCAGCAGCCCAGTTTCAGGGGGCAATGGCTACACCTTC	CASSPVSGGNGYTF
TRBV6-5	TRBJ2-4	.	.	TGTGCCAGCAGCCTGGCGGACAGCCCTCAGTACTTC	CASSLADSPQYF
TRBV7-9	TRBJ1-3	few	.	TGTGGCGTCGGGGATGATGGAAACACCATATATTTT	CGVGDDGNTIYF
TRBV18	TRBJ1-3	.	.	TGTGCCAGCTCCCCGGGACATCTGCGTGGAAACACCATATATTTT	CASSPGHLRGNTIYF
TRBV19	TRBJ1-2	.	.	TGTGCCAGTAGTATCCCGACTGACAGCTTTGGCTACACCTTC	CASSIPTDSFGYTF
TRBV14	TRBJ2-5	once	TRBD1	TGTGCCAGCAGCCAACCGGGACAGGGGGCTCCCCAAGAGACCCAGTACTTC	CASSQPGQGAPQETQYF
TRBV28	TRBJ1-4	.	.	TGTGCCACCCTTGACAGGGAAAAACTGTTTTTT	CATLDREKLFF
TRBV25-1	TRBJ2-2	.	TRBD1	TGTGCCAGCAGATCAGGGGGCGCAGACACCGGGGAGCTGTTTTTT	CASRSGGADTGELFF
TRBV20-1	TRBJ2-7	.	.	TGCAGTGCTAGAGACTTATTAGAGCAGTACTTC	CSARDLLEQYF
TRBV19	TRBJ2-5	few	TRBD1	TGTGCCAGTAGTAGGAGACAGGGTTTGAGGGAGACCCAGTACTTC	CASSRRQGLRETQYF
TRBV5-1	TRBJ1-6	.	TRBD1	TGCGCCAGCAGCCTGGACAGGGCCTATAATTCACCCCTCCACTTT	CASSLDRAYNSPLHF
TRBV5-1	TRBJ1-1	.	.	TGCGCCAGCAGCTTGGGCGGGACTGTGAACACTGAAGCTTTCTTT	CASSLGGTVNTEAFF
TRBV27	TRBJ2-5	.	TRBD2	TGTGCCAGCAAGACTAGCGGGGCCCAAGAGACCCAGTACTTC	CASKTSGAQETQYF
TRBV5-8	TRBJ1-1	.	TRBD1	TGTGCCAGCACCCTGACAGGGGGCACTGAAGCTTTCTTT	CASTLTGGTEAFF
TRBV6-5	TRBJ2-1	.	.	TGTGCCAGCAGTTACTCTGGGGGGAATGGCGATGAGCAGTTCTTC	CASSYSGGNGDEQFF
TRBV4-2	TRBJ2-7	.	.	TGTGCCAGCAGCCAAGAAGCTAGCTCCTACGAGCAGTACTTC	CASSQEASSYEQYF
TRBV11-2	TRBJ1-6	.	TRBD1	TGTGCCAGCAGATTCGACAGGGCCATCAACTCACCCCTCCACTTT	CASRFDRAINSPLHF
TRBV3-1/TRBV3-2	TRBJ2-1	.	TRBD2	TGTGCCAGCAGCCAAGATCCGAGCGGGGGGGCGGTCCAGGAGCAGTTCTTC	CASSQDPSGGAVQEQFF
TRBV7-9	TRBJ1-1	.	.	TGTGCCAGCAGCTCAACTGTGAACACTGAAGCTTTCTTT	CASSSTVNTEAFF
TRBV30	TRBJ1-6	.	.	TGTGCCTGGAATGAGGGCCGGCGTTCACCCCTCCACTTT	CAWNEGRRSPLHF
TRBV10-3	TRBJ1-3	.	TRBD1	TGTGCCATCAGTGACCCGACAGGGTCGGACTCTGGAAACACCATATATTTT	CAISDPTGSDSGNTIYF
TRBV9	TRBJ1-1	.	TRBD1	TGTGCCAGCAGCGTAGGGGTAGGGGGCTTAATTGGGAACACTGAAGCTTTCTTT	CASSVGVGGLIGNTEAFF
TRBV19	TRBJ2-7	.	TRBD2	TGTGCCAGTAGTCCACTAGCGGGTGCCTACGAGCAGTACTTC	CASSPLAGAYEQYF
TRBV2	TRBJ1-1	.	TRBD1	TGTGCCAGCAGCCCAGGGGGACGGATGGAAGCTTTCTTT	CASSPGGRMEAFF
TRBV5-1	TRBJ2-1	.	.	TGCGCCAGCAGCTTTCCGGCCGGGAATGAGCAGTTCTTC	CASSFPAGNEQFF
TRBV19	TRBJ2-7	few	TRBD2	TGTGCCAGTAGTCGACCGACTAGCGGGGGCCCCGACTACGAGCAGTACTTC	CASSRPTSGGPDYEQYF
TRBV3-1/TRBV3-2	TRBJ1-5	few	.	TGTGCCAGCAGCCCGCGAGAAAATAGCAATCAGCCCCAGCATTTT	CASSPRENSNQPQHF
TRBV2	TRBJ1-6	.	.	TGTGCCAGCAGCCCAGGGGAGTTTTCACCCCTCCACTTT	CASSPGEFSPLHF
TRBV6-5	TRBJ1-1	.	TRBD1	TGTGCCAGCAGCTACACCGGGACAGGGACTGAAGCTTTCTTT	CASSYTGTGTEAFF
TRBV5-1	TRBJ1-1	.	.	TGCGCCAGCAGCCGCGGAGGAGAGAACACTGAAGCTTTCTTT	CASSRGGENTEAFF